Following are 25 T cell receptor beta chains from one sample sequenced in a study of T-cell memory formation after mild COVID-19. TCRdb re-called the 5' RACE reads with MiXCR, one entry per CDR3 protein. The data contain some 330,000 distinct CDR3 sequences, around 20% of them seen just once; the ten biggest clones take up approximately 13%. Sequencing was performed on PBMCs or a T cell subset sorted from them (not recorded which). The source of these receptors is an adult woman who had mild COVID-19 (a few samples of this study predate the infection). Cell type and time point are not known.

The chain is built from TRBV9 and TRBJ1-1, with 10 bases fitting TRBD1. After removal of 4 bases from V and 5 bases from J, the junction contained 8 bases not matched to a gene. Germline V gives CDR1 SGDLS, CDR2 YYNGEE. This CDR3 is 15 amino acids long. The CDR3 DNA is TGTGCCAGCAGCCCTGGGACAGGGGCGGTGACTGAAGCTTTCTTT. Translating it yields CASSPGTGAVTEAFF. Combining the CDR3 with reference TRBV9 and TRBJ1-1 gives the whole variable domain DSGVTQTPKHLITATGQRVTLRCSPRSGDLSVYWYQQSLDQGLQFLIQYYNGEERAKGNILERFSAQQFPDLHSELNLSSLELGDSALYFCASSPGTGAVTEAFFGQGTRLTVV.

Only a few counts were recorded for this clonotype. The chain employs TRBV12-3 or TRBV12-4 and TRBJ2-7; no definite D call. CDR3 length: 13 amino acids. V gave up 4 bases and J gave up 4 bases, with 11 bases separating them. The CDR3 nucleotides read TGTGCCAGCAGTTCCAACGGACCATACGAGCAGTACTTC. Translating gives CASSSNGPYEQYF.

The chain is built from TRBV5-6 and TRBJ2-3, with a weak D call TRBD1 (5 bases). Trimming pared 0 bases from V and 1 base from J, leaving 12 bases between. Germline lookup yields CDR1 SGHDT and CDR2 YYEEEE. The CDR3 contains 16 residues. CDR3 DNA: TGTGCCAGCAGCTTGGAAGGGGTTAGGGGCACAGATACGCAGTATTTT. It codes for CASSLEGVRGTDTQYF. Together with reference TRBV5-6 and TRBJ2-3, the CDR3 gives the full variable domain: DAGVTQSPTHLIKTRGQQVTLRCSPKSGHDTVSWYQQALGQGPQFIFQYYEEEERQRGNFPDRFSGHQFPNYSSELNVNALLLGDSALYLCASSLEGVRGTDTQYFGPGTRLTVL.

Only a few counts were recorded for this clonotype. CDR3 sequence (DNA): TGTGCCAGCAGCCAAGAGAGCCTAGCGGGAGTAGGACACGAGCAGTACTTC. It codes for CASSQESLAGVGHEQYF. The rearrangement uses TRBV3-1 and TRBJ2-7; 10 nucleotides agree with TRBD2. In germline, CDR1 is LGHDT, CDR2 YNNKEL (reference sequence). V shed 0 bases and J 5 bases; nucleotides not matched to a gene: 10. The CDR3 sequence is 17 residues long.

The chain combines TRBV6-2 or TRBV6-3 with TRBJ2-7; D may be TRBD1 or TRBD2 (5 bases each). The length of the CDR3 is 13 residues. V lost 2 bases and J lost 6, with 11 bases in between. Germline V CDR1 and CDR2: MNHEY, SVGEGT. The CDR3 nucleotides read TGTGCCAGCAGTTACGTGAGGGGCAGCGAGCAGTACTTC. Residues: CASSYVRGSEQYF.

This clonotype was seen only a few times. This chain uses TRBV5-4 with TRBJ2-1; D not resolved. Trimming pared 5 bases from V and 13 bases from J, leaving 16 bases between. Germline CDR1 reads SGHNT; CDR2 reads YYREEE (reference sequence). The CDR3 has 12 residues. CDR3 DNA: TGTGCCAGCAGTCCCCGTCACACTGCCCAGTTCTTC. Its translation is CASSPRHTAQFF. The full variable domain, completed using reference TRBV5-4 and TRBJ2-1, is ETGVTQSPTHLIKTRGQQVTLRCSSQSGHNTVSWYQQALGQGPQFIFQYYREEENGRGNFPPRFSGLQFPNYSSELNVNALELDDSALYLCASSPRHTAQFFGPGTRLTVL.

Only a few counts were recorded for this clonotype. This chain connects TRBV30 to TRBJ2-2, with 11 positions matching TRBD2. The CDR3 consists of 17 residues. From germline, CDR1 is GTSNPN and CDR2 SVGIG (reference sequence). V trimming: 4 bases; J trimming: 5 bases; junction bases outside the gene matches: 12. The CDR3 sequence: CAWNGLAGGPGTGELFF. For the CDR3, the DNA is TGTGCCTGGAACGGGCTAGCGGGAGGCCCTGGTACCGGGGAGCTGTTTTTT.

Only a few counts were recorded for this clonotype. This chain joins TRBV12-3 or TRBV12-4 and TRBJ1-1; D possibly corresponds to TRBD1 (6 bases). The length of the CDR3 is 16 residues. V lost 5 bases, J lost 1 base, and 17 bases lay in between. The chain's CDR3 is CASSPPGHPRNTEAFF. The DNA for the CDR3 is TGTGCCAGCAGTCCCCCGGGACACCCTAGGAACACTGAAGCTTTCTTT.

The rearrangement joins TRBV7-6 to TRBJ2-7; no definite D call. The CDR3 extends over 14 amino acids. The V gene lost 1 base and the J gene lost 10 bases, with 17 bases spanning the gap. Germline lookup yields CDR1 SGHVS and CDR2 FNYEAQ. This CDR3 is CASSLVLGGRAQYF. CDR3 DNA sequence: TGTGCCAGCAGCTTAGTTCTGGGCGGTCGAGCACAGTACTTC.

The V call is TRBV12-3 or TRBV12-4, the J call TRBJ2-5, with 10 nucleotides matching TRBD1. The CDR3 has 13 amino acids. With V trimmed by 6 bases and J by 5 bases, 3 bases remained unmatched. The CDR3 DNA is TGTGCCAGCAGGACAGGGGGCCGGGAGACCCAGTACTTC. Translating gives CASRTGGRETQYF.

This clonotype was seen a few times. The gene calls are TRBV14 and TRBJ1-4, with D unclear. Germline V lookup: CDR1 SGHDN, CDR2 FVKESK. Trimming stripped 4 bases from V and 3 bases from J, with 18 bases between. This CDR3 is 17 amino acids long. Here the CDR3 reads CASSPHGSLGANEKLFF. In DNA, the CDR3 is TGTGCCAGCAGCCCCCACGGCTCACTGGGCGCTAATGAAAAACTGTTTTTT. The whole variable domain, remainder taken from reference TRBV14 and TRBJ1-4, is EAGVTQFPSHSVIEKGQTVTLRCDPISGHDNLYWYRRVMGKEIKFLLHFVKESKQDESGMPNNRFLAERTGGTYSTLKVQPAELEDSGVYFCASSPHGSLGANEKLFFGSGTQLSVL.

This clonotype was seen once. The J gene is TRBJ1-5, the V gene TRBV12-3 or TRBV12-4; TRBD1 aligns across 7 bases. Trimming took 4 bases from V and 3 from J; bases not matched to a gene: 12. This CDR3 is 17 amino acids long. CDR3 sequence (DNA): TGTGCCAGCAGTTCCGCTTGGGACAGTGGCCTCAATCAGCCCCAGCATTTT. This translates into CASSSAWDSGLNQPQHF.

V and J are TRBV29-1 and TRBJ2-3, with TRBD1 as a possible D gene (6 bases). The CDR3 consists of 16 residues. With 7 bases removed from V and 4 bases from J, the gap between germline ends came to 24 bases. Germline V lookup: CDR1 SQVTM, CDR2 ANQGSEA. The CDR3 sequence: CSANNRDTLGADTQYF. The CDR3 DNA sequence: TGCAGCGCCAACAACCGGGACACCCTGGGCGCAGATACGCAGTATTTT.

In its sample, this clonotype was seen a few times. The CDR3 DNA follows: TGTGCCAGCAGTGATGGGACTAGGTCCGGGGAGCTGTTTTTT. Protein sequence: CASSDGTRSGELFF. The chain is built from TRBV6-1 and TRBJ2-2; 8 nucleotides line up with TRBD2. This CDR3 is built from 14 residues. The junction had 3 bases not matched to a gene; V was cut back by 3 bases and J by 6 bases. CDR1 and CDR2 from the germline V gene are MNHNS and SASEGT.

V and J are TRBV12-3 or TRBV12-4 and TRBJ2-7; weak D call: TRBD1 (5 bases). V was clipped by 6 bases and J by 3 bases, with 15 bases between them. CDR3 length: 14 residues. The CDR3 sequence is CASSPMGRDYEQYF. DNA of the CDR3: TGTGCCAGCAGCCCGATGGGCAGGGACTACGAGCAGTACTTC.

A few counts support this clonotype. The V call is TRBV12-3 or TRBV12-4, the J call TRBJ2-3; maybe TRBD2 (5 bases). Trimming stripped 2 bases from V and 6 bases from J, with 6 bases between. This CDR3 is built from 12 residues. The CDR3 DNA reads TGTGCCAGCAGTTTATGGGAGGATACGCAGTATTTT. Translated, it gives CASSLWEDTQYF.

The chain uses TRBV23-1 and TRBJ2-3; D not certain. TRBV23-1 is noted as an ORF with a role that remains uncertain. There are 15 residues in the CDR3. V shed 1 base and J shed 1 base, with 9 bases lying between them. The chain's CDR3 is CASSQYRRGTDTQYF. The CDR3 DNA is TGCGCCAGCAGTCAATATAGGCGAGGCACAGATACGCAGTATTTT.

This chain joins TRBV11-2 and TRBJ2-7; D ambiguous. The germline V gene has CDR1 SGHAT and CDR2 FQNNGV. V lost 5 bases, J lost 4 bases, and 15 bases lay in between. The CDR3 covers 14 residues. Written as DNA, the CDR3 is TGTGCCAGCAGCACGGACCCTGGGGTTTACGAGCAGTACTTC. Translated: CASSTDPGVYEQYF. Drawing the rest from reference TRBV11-2 and TRBJ2-7, the complete variable domain is EAGVAQSPRYKIIEKRQSVAFWCNPISGHATLYWYQQILGQGPKLLIQFQNNGVVDDSQLPKDRFSAERLKGVDSTLKIQPAKLEDSAVYLCASSTDPGVYEQYFGPGTRLTVT.

This clonotype occurred many times. V is TRBV6-6 and J is TRBJ2-3, with no clear D. Germline V CDR1 and CDR2: MNHNY, SVGAGI (reference sequence). The CDR3 sequence is 14 residues long. The V end was cut by 3 bases, the J end by 4 bases, with 11 bases between. The CDR3 nucleotides read TGTGCCAGCAGTTATTCAGACCCAGCAGATACGCAGTATTTT. It encodes CASSYSDPADTQYF.

This clonotype was recorded a few times. V usage is TRBV4-2 and J usage is TRBJ2-5; D call uncertain. Trimming removed 0 bases at V and 2 bases at J, with 4 bases between. CDR1 is LGHNA and CDR2 is YNFKEQ in the germline V gene. The CDR3 spans 13 residues. CDR3 nucleotide sequence: TGTGCCAGCAGCCAAGACTTTCAAGAGACCCAGTACTTC. This sequence encodes CASSQDFQETQYF.

This clonotype was seen more than once but under ten times. The gene calls are TRBV24-1 and TRBJ2-1; TRBD2 agrees at 11 bases. Germline CDR1 is KGHDR and CDR2 is SFDVKD. The CDR3 runs to 15 residues. V gave up 4 bases and J gave up 6 bases; unmatched junction bases: 4. CDR3 region: CATSDAGTSGNEQFF. The CDR3 DNA sequence: TGTGCCACCAGTGACGCTGGGACTAGCGGCAATGAGCAGTTCTTC.

This clonotype was seen a few times. This chain joins TRBV2 and TRBJ2-2; no definite D call. Germline CDR1 and CDR2: SNHLY and FYNNEI. The CDR3 is made up of 14 amino acids. Trimming pared 7 bases from V and 2 bases from J, leaving 11 bases between. CDR3 region: CASTLLVNTGELFF. The CDR3 DNA follows: TGTGCCAGCACCCTTTTGGTAAACACCGGGGAGCTGTTTTTT.

This clonotype has just a few counts. The chain links TRBV12-3 or TRBV12-4 to TRBJ2-3; D possibly corresponds to TRBD2 (7 bases). Trimming pared 7 bases from V and 8 bases from J, leaving 16 bases between. This CDR3 is 13 amino acids long. The CDR3 coding sequence is TGTGCCAGCACCCCGGGGGAGGGGGGTACGCAGTATTTT. It specifies CASTPGEGGTQYF.

The V call is TRBV11-2, the J call TRBJ1-6; D possibly corresponds to TRBD1 (6 bases). This CDR3 spans 15 amino acids. In germline, CDR1 is SGHAT, CDR2 FQNNGV. V lost 0 bases and J 7 bases, leaving 10 bases between the germline ends. CDR3 sequence (DNA): TGTGCCAGCAGCTTAGAGTCGGGGGCAAATTCACCCCTCCACTTT. Its translation is CASSLESGANSPLHF.

This clonotype came up a few times. The V call is TRBV20-1, the J call TRBJ1-2, with 7 nucleotides matching TRBD1. V shed 1 base and J 9 bases; nucleotides not matched to a gene: 5. From germline, CDR1 is DFQATT and CDR2 SNEGSKA (reference sequence). The CDR3 runs to 12 residues. The CDR3 DNA reads as TGCAGTGCTAGAGGACAGGGACGGAGCTACACCTTC. This sequence encodes CSARGQGRSYTF.